These T cell receptor beta chains were read from a single sample in a study of regulatory T cells in long-lasting Graves disease. TCRdb itself ran the multiplex PCR reads through MiXCR, one entry per CDR3 protein. The repertoire holds 300,000 to 400,000 distinct CDR3 sequences, roughly 16% seen once, with approximately 21% in the top ten. Sequences were derived from peripheral blood mononuclear cells (PBMCs), sampled at new diagnosis, from a patient treated with antithyroid drugs. The receptors originated from a female donor with Graves disease. Both conserved end residues are part of each CDR3. Size is omitted from some rows. Given values are once, few, many or a class for expanded clones.

clone_size,j_call,v_call,cdr3_aa
many,TRBJ1-4,TRBV18,CASSPPNSLEKLFF
many,TRBJ1-1,TRBV30,CAWKEGLNTEAFF
NA,TRBJ2-1,TRBV2,CASSEPSGINYEQFF
NA,TRBJ1-2,TRBV28,CASSKDRGNKYYGYTF
many,TRBJ1-1,TRBV6-1,CASSPRAQEAFF
few,TRBJ2-6,TRBV7-2,CASSQLAVSGANVLTF
few,TRBJ1-5,TRBV6-5,CASSFRPELQPQHF
few,TRBJ1-2,TRBV13,CASSHGQGDGYTF
many,TRBJ2-1,TRBV5-1,CASSQNAGTINEQFF
many,TRBJ1-5,TRBV28,CASRYGNQPQHF
many,TRBJ2-7,TRBV10-1,CASSGQVQKQYF
NA,TRBJ1-6,TRBV19,CAGSADRAYNSPLHF
NA,TRBJ2-7,TRBV7-9,CASSGTSGRSRSYEQYF
many,TRBJ1-1,TRBV12-3/TRBV12-4,CASSLFPGVGTEAFF
many,TRBJ2-1,TRBV9,CASSPHHRGRYHEQFF
many,TRBJ1-4,TRBV28,CASSPGTTYEKLFF
many,TRBJ1-1,TRBV7-6,CASSGGGQGDAEAFF
many,TRBJ1-1,TRBV10-2,CASSEMGGTEAFF
few,TRBJ2-6,TRBV7-6,CASSNGGVSGANVLTF
NA,TRBJ2-7,TRBV29-1,CSVATGGLNEQYF
many,TRBJ1-3,TRBV28,CASSFGWLSSGNTIYF
NA,TRBJ1-2,TRBV20-1,CSAMGQGYYGYTF
NA,TRBJ1-4,TRBV7-2,CASSSADGQTTNEKLFF
many,TRBJ1-6,TRBV6-5,CASSYSSSYNSPLHF
NA,TRBJ2-7,TRBV27,CASPSLDHEQYF
NA,TRBJ2-1,TRBV12-5,CASGFRPPSSYNEQFF
many,TRBJ2-7,TRBV28,CASILDSGANSYEQYF